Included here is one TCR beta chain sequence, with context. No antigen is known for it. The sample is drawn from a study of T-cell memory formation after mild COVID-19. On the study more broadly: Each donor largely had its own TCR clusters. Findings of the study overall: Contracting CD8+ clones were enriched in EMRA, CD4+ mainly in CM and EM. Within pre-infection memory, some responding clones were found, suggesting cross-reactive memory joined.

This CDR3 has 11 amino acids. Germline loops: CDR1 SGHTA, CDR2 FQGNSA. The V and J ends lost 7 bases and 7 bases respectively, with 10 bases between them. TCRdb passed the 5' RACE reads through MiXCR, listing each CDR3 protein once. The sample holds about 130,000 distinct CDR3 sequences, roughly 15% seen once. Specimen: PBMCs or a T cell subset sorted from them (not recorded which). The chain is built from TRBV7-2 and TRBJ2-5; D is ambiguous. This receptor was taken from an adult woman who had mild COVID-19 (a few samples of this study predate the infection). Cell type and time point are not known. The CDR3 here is CASTQLVTQYF. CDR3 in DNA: TGTGCCAGCACCCAATTGGTGACCCAGTACTTC.